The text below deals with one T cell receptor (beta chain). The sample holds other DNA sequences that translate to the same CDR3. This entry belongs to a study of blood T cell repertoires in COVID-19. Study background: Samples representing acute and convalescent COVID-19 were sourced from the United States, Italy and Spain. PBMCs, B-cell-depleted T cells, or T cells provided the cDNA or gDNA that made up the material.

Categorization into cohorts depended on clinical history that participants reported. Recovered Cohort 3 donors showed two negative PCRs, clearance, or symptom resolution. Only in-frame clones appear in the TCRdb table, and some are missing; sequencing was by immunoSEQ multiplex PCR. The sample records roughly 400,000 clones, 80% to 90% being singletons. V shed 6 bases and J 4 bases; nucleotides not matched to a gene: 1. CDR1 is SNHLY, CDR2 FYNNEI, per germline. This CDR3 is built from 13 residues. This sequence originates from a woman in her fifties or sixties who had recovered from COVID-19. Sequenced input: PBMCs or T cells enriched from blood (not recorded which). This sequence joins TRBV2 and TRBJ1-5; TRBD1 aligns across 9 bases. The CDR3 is CASSGQGNQPQHF. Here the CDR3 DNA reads TGTGCCAGCAGCGGACAGGGGAATCAGCCCCAGCATTTT.